Detailed here is one TCR beta chain. What it recognizes is unknown. TCRdb's table, derived via immunoSEQ multiplex PCR, lists solely in-frame clones and lacks some. Found here are 95,000 to 150,000 clones, over 80% of them singletons; the top ten hold 5.5% to 7%. Those with chemo-refractory metastatic non-small-cell lung cancer were treated with focal radiation combined with CTLA-4 blockade using ipilimumab. The data were taken from a study of radiotherapy plus CTLA-4 blockade in lung cancer. Study-wide context: Of the patients, roughly 20% showed objective responses and more than 30% attained disease control.

Findings of the study overall: Increased serum interferon-beta after radiation also reportedly predicted response strongly. After treatment with radiotherapy plus ipilimumab, TCR clones that came from the tumor expanded in blood.

This sequence was found in a human donor with non-small cell lung cancer that progressed on radiotherapy plus ipilimumab. This material consisted of peripheral blood, taken from a patient treated with radiotherapy plus ipilimumab.

As DNA, the CDR3 is TGTGCCAGCAGCTTAGTCGGGTTGAATGAGCAGTTCTTC. Amino acid sequence: CASSLVGLNEQFF. The chain uses TRBV7-2 and TRBJ2-1; D uncertain. V lost 1 base to trimming and J lost 7 bases, with 8 bases between them. Germline loops: CDR1 SGHTA, CDR2 FQGNSA. The CDR3 contains 13 residues.